The 7 T cell receptor beta chains listed next were all sequenced from one sample in a study of blood T cells in healthy people across ages. With a J-beta primer mix and a sample-barcoded 5' primer, a second PCR ran about 7 to 11 cycles. Using its own MiXCR run on the 5' RACE reads, TCRdb lists one record per CDR3 protein. This repertoire shows 580,000 or so distinct CDR3 sequences, 40% to 55% found once; its top ten account for around 24%. Sequenced input: blood. The source of these receptors is a man aged 80 or over in good health.

Notes on this clonotype: Its ends do not fully match the called genes, so a read error is possible. The rearrangement links TRBV10-3 to TRBJ2-1; 10 bases are a match to TRBD2. The CDR3 is 14 residues long. Per germline, CDR1 ENHRY and CDR2 SYGVKD. The CDR3 DNA follows: TGTGCCATCAGTGAAGCGGGGGGGAACAATAAGCAGTTCTTC. This encodes CAISEAGGNNKQFF.

In nucleotides, the CDR3 is TGTGCCAGCAGCTTAAGTTGGGGGTCTGGGGAGCAGTTCTTC. Its translation is CASSLSWGSGEQFF. This chain joins TRBV7-3 and TRBJ2-1; D is tentatively TRBD1 or TRBD2 (5 bases each). The CDR3 is 14 amino acids. The germline V gene has CDR1 SGHTA and CDR2 FQGTGA. With 1 base removed from V and 10 bases from J, the gap between germline ends came to 14 bases.

This CDR3 is CASSTTGQGIFTEAFF. CDR3 coding DNA: TGTGCCAGCAGCACCACGGGACAGGGGATATTCACTGAAGCTTTCTTT. The chain links TRBV7-9 to TRBJ1-1, with 10 nucleotides matching TRBD1. Germline V gene lookup returns CDR1 SEHNR and CDR2 FQNEAQ (reference sequence). J lost 4 bases, V lost 5 bases, and 10 bases had no gene match. The CDR3 spans 16 residues. The whole variable domain, filled in from reference TRBV7-9 and TRBJ1-1, reads DTGVSQNPRHKITKRGQNVTFRCDPISEHNRLYWYRQTLGQGPEFLTYFQNEAQLEKSRLLSDRFSAERPKGSFSTLEIQRTEQGDSAMYLCASSTTGQGIFTEAFFGQGTRLTVV.

The CDR3 sequence is CASSLDPRGETQYF. The CDR3 nucleotides read TGTGCCAGCAGCCTCGATCCCCGGGGTGAGACCCAGTACTTC. The J gene is TRBJ2-4, the V gene TRBV9, with D perhaps TRBD2 (5 bases). The end of the DNA aligns better with TRBJ2-5, so the J call may be wrong. There are 14 residues in the CDR3. Germline V gene sequence: CDR1 SGDLS, CDR2 YYNGEE.

The rearrangement joins TRBV25-1 to TRBJ2-1, with D uncertain. Trimming shortened V by 5 bases and J by 7 bases, and 18 bases separated the two germline ends. In germline, CDR1 is MGHDK, CDR2 SYGVNS. The CDR3 is made up of 15 amino acids. The CDR3 bases are TGTGCCAGCAGTCTCTCTAAGGCCAACCTAAATGAGCAGTTCTTC. The encoded protein is CASSLSKANLNEQFF. The whole variable domain, filled in from reference TRBV25-1 and TRBJ2-1, reads EADIYQTPRYLVIGTGKKITLECSQTMGHDKMYWYQQDPGMELHLIHYSYGVNSTEKGDLSSESTVSRIRTEHFPLTLESARPSHTSQYLCASSLSKANLNEQFFGPGTRLTVL.

Only a few counts were recorded for this clonotype. This chain connects TRBV10-3 to TRBJ2-6, with D maybe TRBD2 (6 bases). The V gene's germline CDR1 is ENHRY and CDR2 SYGVKD. The germline V and J ends were trimmed by 2 bases and 4 bases, with 9 bases remaining between them. The CDR3 length is 15 residues. CDR3 sequence: CAISEGGSGANVLTF. CDR3 nucleotide sequence: TGTGCCATCAGTGAGGGGGGGTCCGGGGCCAACGTCCTGACTTTC.

J is TRBJ2-3 and V is TRBV7-2, with 11 positions matching TRBD2. The CDR3 contains 16 residues. V was clipped by 5 bases and J by 6 bases; unmatched bases: 10. The germline CDR1 and CDR2 sequences are SGHTA and FQGNSA. CDR3 protein: CASSHRLAGPGDTQYF. CDR3 DNA sequence: TGTGCCAGCAGCCACCGACTAGCGGGGCCAGGGGATACGCAGTATTTT.